This T cell receptor (beta chain) was observed in a study of identical twins listed by TCRdb under 2016. At the level of the whole study: The study deep-sequenced TCR alpha and beta repertoires from monozygotic twins, unrelated adults of various ages and cord blood to test whether fetal clonotypes persist. To rule out contamination, replicate twin experiments were performed at different times with different library preparation protocols. The research as a whole found: Compared with coincidental sharing between unrelated individuals, out-of-frame TCR alpha sequences shared between twins showed an excess of sequences with low generation probability. Zero-insertion analyses could be partly confounded by invariant T cells such as MAIT and iNKT, although diverse VJ usage argued against such confounding for most clonotypes. Fewer insertions were carried by abundant cord blood beta clonotypes, a similar but weaker trend appeared in young adult naive repertoires, and no such trend appeared in memory repertoires. In monozygotic twins, out-of-frame TCR alpha sharing was systematically underestimated by recombination models, although the models agreed with sharing between unrelated individuals. Excess twin sharing in beta out-of-frame sequences was weaker because fewer shared sequences lowered the signal-to-noise ratio. Because the same donors could not be followed over many years, the conclusions depended on cross-sectional statistical analysis.

Every donor in the study was a healthy Caucasian. Three unrelated non-twin adults were additionally sequenced: a male aged 18 to 29, a male aged 50 to 59 and a female aged 50 to 59. Using Miltenyi CD45RO+ enrichment and human naive T-cell isolation kits, memory (CD45RO+) and naive T cells were isolated from PBMC. The method behind the library was 5' RACE. The reads were generated on an Illumina HiSeq 2000. Template switching added a universal primer binding site, and the final cDNA carried a unique molecular identifier that allowed TCR cDNA molecules to be counted accurately. Specific primers in the conserved constant-segment region were used to synthesize first-strand cDNA for TCR alpha and beta chains. To control for contamination, every cDNA library carried two barcodes: a SMART-Mk sample barcode plus Illumina barcodes. Two successive PCR steps introduced TruSeq adapter sequences along with Illumina sample barcodes. Sequencing of the TCR alpha and beta cDNA libraries was done on the Illumina HiSeq platform using custom primers. The source study handled its data this way. MiGEC processed the raw reads to extract unique molecular identifiers, while MiXCR was used to determine the CDR3 positions. Recombination models were inferred per individual with the repgenHMM and IGoR tools using an EM algorithm. The tcR package in R was used for shared clonotype analysis, with sharing normalized by the product of cloneset sizes. Out-of-frame nonproductive sequences were analyzed to study raw recombination free of thymic and clonal selection effects. TCRdb reworked the public reads: Q25 trimming with fastp, MiXCR clone assembly, productive beta chains retained. When rows share a CDR3 protein, they turn into one entry using the most common DNA and genes. TCRdb, not the authors, supplied the V and J calls. For this sample the table gives approximately 700,000 distinct CDR3 sequences, of which 6.1% were detected only once. The top ten clones comprise about 1.8% of the sample.

The CDR3 contains 13 residues, cysteine and phenylalanine counted. The DNA shown is the 39-base CDR3, in frame from base 1. The germline V gene (reference sequence) yields LNHDA for CDR1 and SQIVND for CDR2. The V end loses 5 bases and the J end loses 3 bases, and a stretch of 10 bases separates them. This clonotype was seen at least ten times. Its binding antigen is unknown. There are no base qualities to consult, and no much larger clone falls within one base. Recombination linked TRBV19 to TRBJ1-1, with a tentative D gene TRBD1 over 5 matching bases. Sequencing used naive T cells sorted from blood. Read against the paper, the sample's cell subset or site label means: cells isolated with a human naive T-cell isolation kit. The receptor was derived from a young man in good health. The CDR3 region reads CASSQRGDTEAFF. In nucleotides, the sequence is TGTGCCAGTAGTCAGAGAGGGGACACTGAAGCTTTCTTT.